This TCR beta chain was recorded in a study of blood T cell repertoires in COVID-19. Study at large: Donors in the United States, Italy and Spain gave samples during acute or convalescent COVID-19.

The repertoire was sequenced with immunoSEQ multiplex PCR; TCRdb's copy has only in-frame clones and lacks some. The data hold 80,000 to 90,000 clones, with around 87% observed a single time. The CDR3 contains 11 residues. V shed 2 bases and J shed 12 bases, with 13 bases lying between them. CDR1 and CDR2 (germline): SQVTM, ANQGSEA. The sequence was collected from a man in his forties with acute or convalescent COVID-19. The specimen sequenced was peripheral blood. This sequence joins TRBV29-1 and TRBJ1-1, with D perhaps matching TRBD1 (5 bases). CDR3 in amino acids: CSVERGEVTFF. The DNA of the CDR3 is TGCAGCGTTGAAAGAGGGGAGGTAACTTTCTTT. Complete variable domain (other parts from reference TRBV29-1 and TRBJ1-1): SAVISQKPSRDICQRGTSLTIQCQVDSQVTMMFWYRQQPGQSLTLIATANQGSEATYESGFVIDKFPISRPNLTFSTLTVSNMSPEDSSIYLCSVERGEVTFFGQGTRLTVV.